These T cell receptor beta chains were read from a single sample in a study of T cell responses to AZD1222 COVID-19 vaccine. TCRdb keeps only in-frame clones here, not all; method: immunoSEQ multiplex PCR. The sample records 100,000 to 150,000 clones, around 89% being singletons. This specimen was peripheral blood, taken on day 0 of AZD1222 vaccination. These TCRs come from an adult in good health. CDR3s include the opening cysteine and the closing phenylalanine or tryptophan. Fields, in order: D gene, V gene, CDR3 length, clone size, J gene, CDR3 DNA, CDR3 protein. A D gene is named only where the DNA matches it firmly. A row's size may be missing; if present it is once, few, many or a size class.

d_call: TRBD2; v_call: TRBV9; cdr3_length: 17; clone_size: NA; j_call: TRBJ2-5; cdr3_nt: TGTGCCAGCAGCGTATACGGGACTAGCGGGCCCCAAGAGACCCAGTACTTC; cdr3_aa: CASSVYGTSGPQETQYF
d_call: NA; v_call: TRBV7-3; cdr3_length: 14; clone_size: NA; j_call: TRBJ2-3; cdr3_nt: TGTGCCAGCAGCTTAGAGGCCCCGGGGGATACGCAGTATTTT; cdr3_aa: CASSLEAPGDTQYF
d_call: TRBD1; v_call: TRBV5-1; cdr3_length: 19; clone_size: NA; j_call: TRBJ1-3; cdr3_nt: TGCGCCAGCAGCCCTAAAGAGGGTGGAGGGGGCCTCTCTGGAAACACCATATATTTT; cdr3_aa: CASSPKEGGGGLSGNTIYF
d_call: NA; v_call: TRBV18; cdr3_length: 16; clone_size: once; j_call: TRBJ1-4; cdr3_nt: TGTGCCAGCTCAGAAAGACAGGCCGCAACTAATGAAAAACTGTTTTTT; cdr3_aa: CASSERQAATNEKLFF
d_call: NA; v_call: TRBV2; cdr3_length: 13; clone_size: NA; j_call: TRBJ1-6; cdr3_nt: TGTGCCAGCAGTGAGGGCAGGGGCCCCGTGCGTGGGTTT; cdr3_aa: CASSEGRGPVRGF
d_call: NA; v_call: TRBV12-5; cdr3_length: 13; clone_size: NA; j_call: TRBJ1-1; cdr3_nt: TGTGCTAGTGGTTTGTCTGTCGGCACTGAAGCTTTCTTT; cdr3_aa: CASGLSVGTEAFF
d_call: TRBD2; v_call: TRBV7-2; cdr3_length: 13; clone_size: NA; j_call: TRBJ2-7; cdr3_nt: TGTGCCAGCAGGACTAGCGGGGGGCCCGAGCAGTACTTC; cdr3_aa: CASRTSGGPEQYF
d_call: NA; v_call: TRBV19; cdr3_length: 14; clone_size: few; j_call: TRBJ1-1; cdr3_nt: TGTGCCAGTTCCAGGACCCAATCGAACACTGAAGCTTTCTTT; cdr3_aa: CASSRTQSNTEAFF
d_call: NA; v_call: TRBV28; cdr3_length: 12; clone_size: NA; j_call: TRBJ1-5; cdr3_nt: TGTGCCAGCAGTTGGGACATCCAGCCCCAGCATTTT; cdr3_aa: CASSWDIQPQHF
d_call: NA; v_call: TRBV7-6; cdr3_length: 17; clone_size: NA; j_call: TRBJ2-7; cdr3_nt: TGTGCCAGCAGCTTAGAGGTGAAGGGAAATTTCGCCTACGAGCAGTACTTC; cdr3_aa: CASSLEVKGNFAYEQYF
d_call: TRBD2; v_call: TRBV5-1; cdr3_length: 14; clone_size: NA; j_call: TRBJ2-3; cdr3_nt: TGCGCCAGCAGCTCGACTAGCGGGAGCAATACGCAGTATTTT; cdr3_aa: CASSSTSGSNTQYF
d_call: TRBD1; v_call: TRBV7-2; cdr3_length: 15; clone_size: NA; j_call: TRBJ2-7; cdr3_nt: TGTGCCAGCAGCTTTCTGGGACAGGGGGCCTACGAGCAGTACTTC; cdr3_aa: CASSFLGQGAYEQYF
d_call: NA; v_call: TRBV3-1/TRBV3-2; cdr3_length: 13; clone_size: NA; j_call: TRBJ1-4; cdr3_nt: TGTGCCAGCAGCCAACAGGGTAATGAAAAACTGTTTTTT; cdr3_aa: CASSQQGNEKLFF
d_call: NA; v_call: TRBV7-9; cdr3_length: 16; clone_size: NA; j_call: TRBJ2-1; cdr3_nt: TGTGCCAGCAGCGCCGGTTCCCTGAGGATAATCAATGAGCAGTTCTTC; cdr3_aa: CASSAGSLRIINEQFF
d_call: NA; v_call: TRBV21-1; cdr3_length: 15; clone_size: NA; j_call: TRBJ2-1; cdr3_nt: TGTGCCAGCAGCAAAGCAAACAAAGTCAACAATGAGCAGTTCTTC; cdr3_aa: CASSKANKVNNEQFF
d_call: NA; v_call: TRBV2; cdr3_length: 12; clone_size: once; j_call: TRBJ1-2; cdr3_nt: TGTGCCAGCAGGGACAGCTCGAGGGGCTACACCTTC; cdr3_aa: CASRDSSRGYTF
d_call: NA; v_call: TRBV7-8; cdr3_length: 13; clone_size: NA; j_call: TRBJ2-3; cdr3_nt: TGTGCCAGCAGCAGCAGGGTTCCAGATACGCAGTATTTT; cdr3_aa: CASSSRVPDTQYF
d_call: NA; v_call: TRBV7-9; cdr3_length: 16; clone_size: NA; j_call: TRBJ1-2; cdr3_nt: TGTGCCAGCAGCCCAAAACGTTCCGAGGGAGGATATGGCTACACCTTC; cdr3_aa: CASSPKRSEGGYGYTF
d_call: TRBD1; v_call: TRBV11-3; cdr3_length: 15; clone_size: NA; j_call: TRBJ1-1; cdr3_nt: TGTGCCAGCAGCCCCCGGTGGAGGGACAGGGACGGAGCTTTCTTT; cdr3_aa: CASSPRWRDRDGAFF
d_call: NA; v_call: TRBV7-3; cdr3_length: 13; clone_size: NA; j_call: TRBJ1-1; cdr3_nt: TGTGCCAGCAGCCCCTCTATGAACACTGAAGCTTTCTTT; cdr3_aa: CASSPSMNTEAFF
d_call: TRBD1; v_call: TRBV28; cdr3_length: 12; clone_size: NA; j_call: TRBJ1-1; cdr3_nt: TGTGCCAGCAGCCTGGGACAGGGTGAAGCTTTCTTT; cdr3_aa: CASSLGQGEAFF
d_call: TRBD1; v_call: TRBV28; cdr3_length: 13; clone_size: NA; j_call: TRBJ1-2; cdr3_nt: TGTGCCAGCAGTCGTACAGGGGGCAGCGGCTACACCTTC; cdr3_aa: CASSRTGGSGYTF
d_call: TRBD1; v_call: TRBV10-3; cdr3_length: 14; clone_size: NA; j_call: TRBJ1-6; cdr3_nt: TGTGCCATCAGTGAGGGACAGGAGGGCTCACCCCTCCACTTT; cdr3_aa: CAISEGQEGSPLHF
d_call: NA; v_call: TRBV19; cdr3_length: 12; clone_size: NA; j_call: TRBJ1-1; cdr3_nt: TGTGCCAGTAGTACCTTGGGCACTGAAGCTTTCTTT; cdr3_aa: CASSTLGTEAFF
d_call: NA; v_call: TRBV6-6; cdr3_length: 14; clone_size: NA; j_call: TRBJ2-7; cdr3_nt: TGTGCCAGCAGTGCCGACTTTCTGGCCTACGAGCAGTACTTC; cdr3_aa: CASSADFLAYEQYF
d_call: TRBD1; v_call: TRBV19; cdr3_length: 16; clone_size: NA; j_call: TRBJ1-5; cdr3_nt: TGTGCCAGTAGTCGGAGGAAACAGGGGGCAAGTCAGCCCCAGCATTTT; cdr3_aa: CASSRRKQGASQPQHF
d_call: NA; v_call: TRBV30; cdr3_length: 12; clone_size: once; j_call: TRBJ2-5; cdr3_nt: TGTGCCTGGAGTGTAAACCAAGAGACCCAGTACTTC; cdr3_aa: CAWSVNQETQYF
d_call: TRBD1; v_call: TRBV2; cdr3_length: 15; clone_size: NA; j_call: TRBJ1-6; cdr3_nt: TGTGCCAGCACTATAGGACAGGGTTCTTATTCACCCCTCCACTTT; cdr3_aa: CASTIGQGSYSPLHF
d_call: NA; v_call: TRBV4-1; cdr3_length: 16; clone_size: NA; j_call: TRBJ2-1; cdr3_nt: TGCGCCAGCAGCCCAGGGTGGGTCAGGGGAGACAATGAGCAGTTCTTC; cdr3_aa: CASSPGWVRGDNEQFF
d_call: NA; v_call: TRBV11-2; cdr3_length: 14; clone_size: NA; j_call: TRBJ2-1; cdr3_nt: TGTGCCAGCAGCTTGTCCTCTAGCTATCATGAGCAGTTCTTC; cdr3_aa: CASSLSSSYHEQFF
d_call: TRBD1; v_call: TRBV6-5; cdr3_length: 13; clone_size: NA; j_call: TRBJ1-5; cdr3_nt: TGTGCCAGTCAGGGGGGGCGAAATCAGCCCCAGCATTTT; cdr3_aa: CASQGGRNQPQHF
d_call: TRBD1; v_call: TRBV10-3; cdr3_length: 14; clone_size: NA; j_call: TRBJ1-1; cdr3_nt: TGTGCCATCAGGGGTTCGGGACAGGAGACGGCCGCTTTCTTT; cdr3_aa: CAIRGSGQETAAFF
d_call: NA; v_call: TRBV3-1/TRBV3-2; cdr3_length: 11; clone_size: NA; j_call: TRBJ2-7; cdr3_nt: TGTGCCAGCAGCCAAGAATACGAGCAGTACTTC; cdr3_aa: CASSQEYEQYF
d_call: NA; v_call: TRBV9; cdr3_length: 16; clone_size: NA; j_call: TRBJ1-4; cdr3_nt: TGTGCCAGCAGCGTAGGAGGGATGGACGCTAATGAAAAACTGTTTTTT; cdr3_aa: CASSVGGMDANEKLFF
d_call: TRBD1; v_call: TRBV19; cdr3_length: 12; clone_size: NA; j_call: TRBJ1-2; cdr3_nt: TGTGCCAGTAGTATTAGGGGGCCTGGCTACACCTTC; cdr3_aa: CASSIRGPGYTF
d_call: TRBD2; v_call: TRBV10-3; cdr3_length: 16; clone_size: NA; j_call: TRBJ2-3; cdr3_nt: TGTGCCATCAGTGAGCCAGCGGGGGCGGGTTCAGATACGCAGTATTTT; cdr3_aa: CAISEPAGAGSDTQYF
d_call: NA; v_call: TRBV9; cdr3_length: 17; clone_size: NA; j_call: TRBJ1-2; cdr3_nt: TGTGCCAGCAGCGTAGATATAGGGCCGGTCAATAACTATGGCTACACCTTC; cdr3_aa: CASSVDIGPVNNYGYTF
d_call: NA; v_call: TRBV19; cdr3_length: 15; clone_size: NA; j_call: TRBJ2-1; cdr3_nt: TGTGCCAGTAGTATACGCAGTATGACTTCTGATGAGCAGTTCTTC; cdr3_aa: CASSIRSMTSDEQFF
d_call: NA; v_call: TRBV5-1; cdr3_length: 18; clone_size: NA; j_call: TRBJ2-3; cdr3_nt: TGCGCCAGCAGCTTGGCGGGGACACCAGTACTTAGCACAGATACGCAGTATTTT; cdr3_aa: CASSLAGTPVLSTDTQYF
d_call: NA; v_call: TRBV7-6; cdr3_length: 12; clone_size: NA; j_call: TRBJ2-7; cdr3_nt: TGTGCCAGCAGCTTAGCCGGTGGCGAGCAGTACTTC; cdr3_aa: CASSLAGGEQYF
d_call: NA; v_call: TRBV7-2; cdr3_length: 11; clone_size: NA; j_call: TRBJ2-2; cdr3_nt: TGTGCCAGCAGCCTACCCGGGGAGCTGTTTTTT; cdr3_aa: CASSLPGELFF
d_call: NA; v_call: TRBV5-4; cdr3_length: 14; clone_size: NA; j_call: TRBJ1-2; cdr3_nt: TGTGCCAGCAGCTCGGACCTTCTGGCGTATGGCTACACCTTC; cdr3_aa: CASSSDLLAYGYTF
d_call: NA; v_call: TRBV5-6; cdr3_length: 13; clone_size: NA; j_call: TRBJ1-5; cdr3_nt: TGTGCCAGCAGCGAATTTCGGAATCAGCCCCAGCATTTT; cdr3_aa: CASSEFRNQPQHF
d_call: NA; v_call: TRBV28; cdr3_length: 16; clone_size: few; j_call: TRBJ1-3; cdr3_nt: TGTGCCAGCAGTTTGGGTGGTGTAAGCGGTAGAAACACCATATATTTT; cdr3_aa: CASSLGGVSGRNTIYF
d_call: NA; v_call: TRBV27; cdr3_length: 16; clone_size: NA; j_call: TRBJ1-5; cdr3_nt: TGTGCCAGCAGTTTAAAACCATTCTCAGGGAATCAGCCCCAGCATTTT; cdr3_aa: CASSLKPFSGNQPQHF
d_call: NA; v_call: TRBV6-5; cdr3_length: 15; clone_size: NA; j_call: TRBJ2-1; cdr3_nt: TGTGCCAGCAACCTGGGACCGAGCTCCTACAATGAGCAGTTCTTC; cdr3_aa: CASNLGPSSYNEQFF
d_call: NA; v_call: TRBV5-4; cdr3_length: 15; clone_size: NA; j_call: TRBJ1-2; cdr3_nt: TGTGCCAGCAGCTTGGAGGGTATAGGGGAGGATGGCTACACCTTC; cdr3_aa: CASSLEGIGEDGYTF
d_call: NA; v_call: TRBV11-1; cdr3_length: 14; clone_size: NA; j_call: TRBJ1-1; cdr3_nt: TGTGCCAGCAGTTACGACTTCGAACGGGCTGAAGCTTTCTTT; cdr3_aa: CASSYDFERAEAFF
d_call: NA; v_call: TRBV12-3/TRBV12-4; cdr3_length: 11; clone_size: once; j_call: TRBJ1-5; cdr3_nt: TGTGCCAGCAGTGCCAATAGGGCCCAGCATTTT; cdr3_aa: CASSANRAQHF